The 17 T cell receptor beta chains reported below all come from one sample, sequenced in a study of blood T cell repertoires in COVID-19. Sequencing used immunoSEQ multiplex PCR; TCRdb keeps in-frame clones, though not all of them. There are 120,000 or so clones in the sample; about 89% occur only once, and 3% to 4.5% lies in the top ten. Sequenced material: peripheral blood. The receptor set was obtained from an older woman with acute or convalescent COVID-19.

The chain links TRBV11-3 to TRBJ2-2; 7 positions agree with TRBD2. The V gene end was trimmed by 1 base and the J gene end by 6 bases; junction bases not matched to a gene: 8. CDR1 is SGHNT, CDR2 YENEEA, per germline. CDR3 size: 16 residues. The CDR3 sequence: CASSLVRSGVPGELFF. As DNA, the CDR3 is TGTGCCAGCAGCTTAGTCCGCAGCGGGGTCCCCGGGGAGCTGTTTTTT. The variable domain in full, with the rest retrieved from reference TRBV11-3 and TRBJ2-2, is EAGVVQSPRYKIIEKKQPVAFWCNPISGHNTLYWYLQNLGQGPELLIRYENEEAVDDSQLPKDRFSAERLKGVDSTLKIQPAELGDSAVYLCASSLVRSGVPGELFFGEGSRLTVL.

The chain employs TRBV2 and TRBJ1-5; D is ambiguous. This CDR3 has 15 residues. CDR1 is SNHLY and CDR2 is FYNNEI in the germline V gene. Between the trimmed V and J ends, which lost 3 bases and 2 bases, there was a span of 11 bases. CDR3 region: CASSEGNQGNQPQHF. The CDR3, as DNA: TGTGCCAGCAGTGAGGGTAATCAGGGCAATCAGCCCCAGCATTTT.

V gene TRBV5-4 combines with J gene TRBJ2-1; no clear D. This CDR3 is 15 amino acids long. Trimming left V 4 bases short and J 4 bases short, with 15 bases between. Per the germline V gene, CDR1 is SGHNT and CDR2 is YYREEE (reference sequence). CDR3 DNA sequence: TGTGCCAGCAGCGCCGTTAAATCGGGTTACAATGAGCAGTTCTTC. This sequence encodes CASSAVKSGYNEQFF.

The chain joins TRBV12-3 or TRBV12-4 to TRBJ2-5; 13 positions match TRBD2. With V trimmed by 8 bases and J by 6 bases, 3 bases remained unmatched. This CDR3 has 13 residues. The CDR3 DNA sequence: TGTGCCAGCGGGACTAGCGGGACAAAGACCCAGTACTTC. Its translation: CASGTSGTKTQYF.

The chain uses TRBV2 and TRBJ1-5; D ambiguous. Germline assignment: CDR1 SNHLY and CDR2 FYNNEI. Trimming took off 4 bases at V and 8 bases at J, with 12 bases between the two ends. The CDR3 is 13 amino acids. CDR3 sequence: CASSVGSREPQHF. The CDR3 nucleotides are TGTGCCAGCAGTGTCGGGTCACGGGAGCCCCAGCATTTT.

The chain carries TRBV3-1 (or the pseudogene TRBV3-2) and TRBJ1-6, with D perhaps matching TRBD1 (5 bases). Between the trimmed V and J ends, which lost 4 bases and 5 bases, there was a span of 12 bases. Germline-derived CDR1 and CDR2 are LGHDT and YNNKEL (reference sequence). CDR3 length: 15 amino acids. This chain's CDR3 is CASSPDTRDNSPLHF. The CDR3 nucleotides are TGTGCCAGCAGCCCGGACACTCGGGATAATTCACCCCTCCACTTT.

This clone was observed a single time. V is TRBV5-8 and J is TRBJ1-2; a weak D match, TRBD1 (5 bases). The CDR3 runs to 15 residues. The V end was cut by 3 bases, the J end by 4 bases, with 16 bases between. The germline V gene has CDR1 SGHTS and CDR2 YDEGEE. In DNA form, the CDR3 reads TGTGCCAGCAGCTCTCCGGGACTTACCTCCTATGGCTACACCTTC. Translated: CASSSPGLTSYGYTF.

This chain connects TRBV19 to TRBJ2-5, with TRBD2 identical over 9 bases. This CDR3 has 16 residues. V gave up 4 bases and J gave up 1 base; unmatched junction bases: 7. Looked up from germline, CDR1 is LNHDA and CDR2 is SQIVND (reference sequence). CDR3 bases: TGTGCCAGTAGTACTACTAGCGGGTTTGGCCAAGAGACCCAGTACTTC. Translated: CASSTTSGFGQETQYF.

The chain is built from TRBV29-1 and TRBJ1-2, with 7 bases identical to TRBD1. This CDR3 is built from 11 residues. V dropped 2 bases and J dropped 10; count of bases not matched to a gene: 4. The germline CDR1 and CDR2 sequences are SQVTM and ANQGSEA. The CDR3 region is CSVETGQPYTF. The CDR3 nucleotides read TGCAGCGTTGAAACGGGACAGCCCTACACCTTC.

This clone was seen a few times. The chain is built from TRBV7-9 and TRBJ2-3, with 8 bases matching TRBD2. Looked up from germline, CDR1 is SEHNR and CDR2 is FQNEAQ (reference sequence). V shed 1 base, J shed 0 bases, and the junction held 6 bases outside the gene matches. The CDR3 runs 17 residues. CDR3: CASSLGTAGGSTDTQYF. CDR3 coding DNA: TGTGCCAGCAGCTTAGGGACTGCGGGAGGTAGCACAGATACGCAGTATTTT.

This chain uses TRBV2 with TRBJ1-4; D possibly corresponds to TRBD1 (5 bases). The germline V gene has CDR1 SNHLY and CDR2 FYNNEI. This CDR3 is built from 14 residues. The ends were cut back, 2 bases at V and 8 bases at J, with 12 bases in the middle. Here the CDR3 reads CASSESGRGEKLFF. DNA of the CDR3: TGTGCCAGCAGTGAATCGGGTCGGGGGGAAAAACTGTTTTTT. The entire variable domain, with the rest obtained from reference TRBV2 and TRBJ1-4, is as follows: EPEVTQTPSHQVTQMGQEVILRCVPISNHLYFYWYRQILGQKVEFLVSFYNNEISEKSEIFDDQFSVERPDGSNFTLKIRSTKLEDSAMYFCASSESGRGEKLFFGSGTQLSVL.

The chain recombines TRBV7-3 with TRBJ1-1; 8 bases fit TRBD1. Germline CDR1 is SGHTA and CDR2 is FQGTGA. This CDR3 has 15 amino acids. With 5 bases clipped from V and 0 bases from J, the junction kept 5 bases outside the gene matches. The CDR3 DNA reads as TGTGCCAGCAGCCCGACAGGGGCCATGAACACTGAAGCTTTCTTT. Translating it yields CASSPTGAMNTEAFF.

The J gene is TRBJ1-2, the V gene TRBV28; no clear D. Trimming took 3 bases from V and 8 from J, leaving 19 bases between them. The CDR3 consists of 15 residues. The germline V gene has CDR1 MDHEN and CDR2 SYDVKM. CDR3 residues: CASSLRHPNLSGYTF. CDR3 DNA: TGTGCCAGCAGTTTGAGACACCCCAATTTATCCGGCTACACCTTC.

J is TRBJ2-2 and V is TRBV5-1; D possibly corresponds to TRBD2 (5 bases). V was trimmed by 4 bases and J by 0 bases, leaving 10 bases between them. The V gene's germline CDR1 is SGHRS and CDR2 YFSETQ. The CDR3 contains 15 residues. The CDR3 bases are TGCGCCAGCAGCGCGGCCGGGGCGAACACCGGGGAGCTGTTTTTT. Protein product: CASSAAGANTGELFF.

The chain carries TRBV10-1 and TRBJ2-1, with 10 bases matching TRBD1. CDR1 WNHNN and CDR2 SYGVQD come from the germline V gene (reference sequence). V trimming: 3 bases; J trimming: 4 bases; junction bases outside the gene matches: 12. The CDR3 consists of 18 residues. The CDR3 nucleotides read TGCGCCAGCAGTGAACCCGACAGGGGGCCCCTATCTTACAATGAGCAGTTCTTC. Its protein is CASSEPDRGPLSYNEQFF.

The chain combines TRBV7-9 with TRBJ1-4; a possible D gene is TRBD1 (6 bases). V lost 9 bases to trimming and J lost 3 bases, with 11 bases between them. The CDR3 spans 13 residues. Germline V gene data show CDR1 as SEHNR and CDR2 as FQNEAQ (reference sequence). The CDR3 reads CASQQGPNEKLFF. The CDR3, as DNA: TGTGCCAGTCAACAGGGACCTAATGAAAAACTGTTTTTT.

This rearrangement joins TRBV4-1 to TRBJ2-3, with 7 bases fitting TRBD2. The CDR3 runs to 17 residues. Trimming took 1 base from V and 4 from J; bases not matched to a gene: 11. The germline V gene has CDR1 MGHRA and CDR2 YSYEKL. This CDR3 reads CASSQVGRELSADTQYF. CDR3 DNA: TGCGCCAGCAGCCAAGTAGGGCGGGAGTTGAGTGCAGATACGCAGTATTTT.